This T cell receptor beta chain was profiled in a study of shared clonotypes between healthy human individuals (dated by TCRdb to 2020 to 2022). Describing the broader study: The cohort comprised a couple of women and a few men aged 18 to 49 years. To increase sequencing depth and limit assay-specific biases, different laboratories used diverse techniques to prepare libraries and sequence TCR repertoires. Per donor, leukapheresis produced somewhere between about 0.85 and 10 billion PBMCs. To estimate repertoire size and how much clonotype sharing occurs between individuals, the study deeply sequenced the blood TCR repertoires of several healthy adults. For each donor, CD4 naive and CD4 memory were each run on three plates, CD8 naive on two plates, and CD8 memory on one plate.

The CDR3 spans 14 residues, from the cysteine through the phenylalanine. Solely the CDR3 DNA is kept, with 42 bases framed from the first base. In the germline V gene, CDR1 corresponds to SQVTM and CDR2 to ANQGSEA. Trimming takes 1 base off V and 0 bases off J; junction bases not matched to a gene: 2. On this clone: Its cognate antigen has yet to be identified. The record has no base qualities; no much larger clone is one base away. The same CDR3 is also encoded by other DNA sequences in this sample.

CD8 naive samples were CD45RO-negative cells positively selected for CCR7, giving a CD45RA+CCR7+ population that excluded TemRA cells. Donors were healthy HIV-negative adults with no recently reported acute infections or vaccinations. Only Caucasian adults living in Nashville, Tennessee, USA were represented among the donors. Blood was collected by leukapheresis, and PBMCs were isolated by Ficoll-Histopaque density gradient centrifugation and then cryopreserved in liquid nitrogen vapor phase. Purity and quantity of every magnetically sorted T cell population were checked by analytical flow cytometry. Each sorted fraction had its genomic DNA isolated and then quantified by UV absorbance on a Nanodrop 2000c. Using the deep immunoSEQ assay, TCR CDR3 regions were amplified from genomic DNA by multiplex PCR. Genomic DNA extracted from each cell subset was distributed evenly over all wells of several immunoSEQ 96-well plates, and each plate served as one replicate. Each replicate PCR for sorted subsets received around 200 ng genomic DNA, equal to tens of thousands of T cell genomes. Purified libraries were quantified with a Qubit 3.0 fluorometer, sized on a Bioanalyzer 2100, and re-quantified with the KAPA Library Quantification kit. Each immunoSEQ 96-well plate was sequenced on its own single-read 150-cycle Illumina NextSeq 550 flow cell. The study's processing was this. The immunoSEQ output contained only junctional sequences without quality scores, so filtering could not match that applied to full-length reads. Sequences were annotated with PyIR, a Python wrapper for IgBLAST v1.9, and V/J genes and CDR3 were assigned using IMGT germline references. Reads with weak V/J assignments (E-value above 1e-6), missing CDR3, stop codons, out-of-frame junctions, or ambiguous translated residues were removed. V3J clonotypes were defined as sequences sharing an identical inferred V gene, J gene, and CDR3 amino acid sequence. To compute the percentage overlap between repertoires, the number of shared unique clonotypes was divided by the size of the smaller repertoire. RTK rarefaction, the Chao1 estimator, and Recon v2.1 estimates of unobserved clonotypes were used to assess repertoire richness. Generation probabilities were computed with OLGA for all TCRbeta clonotypes obtained by the gDNA method from a handful of donors. The table comes from immuneACCESS by way of TCRdb, which keeps in-frame sequences with V and J called. Part of the clones is missing from these tables; in studies checked, under half for an unresolved V gene and the rest for unknown reasons. The V and J calls and clone size are taken from that table; D and trimming were inferred from the DNA. A total of around 1,900,000 clones appear in this sample, just over 90% of them only once. The ten largest clones add up to about 1.6% of the sample.

The research as a whole found: Sampling was limited to blood, and TCR repertoires in tissue likely differ from TCR repertoires in blood. Sharing across several donors was observed for roughly 5% of naive CD4, under 4% of naive CD8, 2.3% of memory CD4, and approximately 0.41% of memory CD8 clonotypes. Pairwise subsampling indicated that sequencing depth was expected to affect the degree of clonotype sharing among donors. Because the study included only a small number of donors, the genetic and exposure-history diversity represented was limited. Naive subsets generally had larger estimated clonotype richness than memory subsets did. Even with the large sequencing depth, rarefaction of the sorted-subset datasets indicated that sequencing was incomplete. Compared with non-shared clonotypes, the clonotypes found in all four sorted-subset donors had higher generation probabilities.

The material sequenced was naive CD8+ T cells from PBMCs. Reading the label with the study, this specimen's cell subset or site is: CD45RA+CCR7+. This clonotype was sampled from a man younger than 30 in good health. Some clones in this sample may be carry-over from other donors' samples. This receptor chain uses TRBV29-1 and TRBJ2-5, and 7 bases in between align with TRBD2. The CDR3 has the sequence CSVEGLADQETQYF. The nucleotides read TGCAGCGTTGAAGGCCTAGCGGACCAAGAGACCCAGTACTTC.